The rows below give T cell receptor beta chains drawn from one sample of a study of cytomegalovirus exposure and HLA in healthy donors. Using immunoSEQ multiplex PCR, the repertoire was profiled, and TCRdb retains in-frame clones only, with some absent. The sample lists 120,000 or so clones; roughly 80% were seen once. Sequenced input: PBMCs. Receptors were obtained from a female donor in good health and CMV-seronegative. Both conserved end residues are part of each CDR3. The D gene is left open where the match is weak. A clone size is listed for some rows: how often the clone was seen (once, few, many), or a class if it is expanded.

j_call v_call clone_size d_call cdr3_aa cdr3_nt
TRBJ2-6 TRBV5-1 . . CASSLAFIVSGANGLTF TGCGCCAGCAGCTTGGCTTTTATTGTCTCTGGGGCCAACGGCCTGACTTTC
TRBJ2-7 TRBV14 . . CASSQLASSYEQYF TGTGCCAGCAGCCAACTAGCGAGCTCCTACGAGCAGTACTTC
TRBJ2-7 TRBV6-1 . TRBD1 CASRPTRDSAYEQYF TGTGCCAGCAGACCGACCCGGGACAGTGCCTACGAGCAGTACTTC
TRBJ1-1 TRBV7-9 . . CASSLERMNTEAFF TGTGCCAGCAGCTTAGAGAGAATGAACACTGAAGCTTTCTTT
TRBJ2-1 TRBV5-1 few . CASSLGPGSRVEQFF TGCGCCAGCAGCTTGGGGCCGGGTAGCCGCGTTGAGCAGTTCTTC
TRBJ1-1 TRBV11-2 once . CASSVGRNTEAFF TGTGCCAGCAGCGTTGGGCGGAACACTGAAGCTTTCTTT
TRBJ1-4 TRBV18 . . CASSRTRGGEKLFF TGTGCCAGCTCACGGACCAGAGGAGGTGAAAAACTGTTTTTT
TRBJ2-7 TRBV19 . . CASSINSLYEQYF TGTGCCAGTAGTATAAATTCACTCTACGAGCAGTACTTC
TRBJ2-7 TRBV5-1 . TRBD1 CASSLVGTGGGEQYF TGCGCCAGCAGCTTGGTGGGGACAGGGGGCGGGGAGCAGTACTTC
TRBJ2-5 TRBV10-1 . . CASSWREETQYF TGCGCCAGCAGTTGGAGAGAAGAGACCCAGTACTTC
TRBJ2-7 TRBV27 few TRBD1 CASRDRDSSYEQYF TGTGCCAGCAGAGACCGGGACAGCTCCTACGAGCAGTACTTC
TRBJ2-2 TRBV7-8 . . CASNLNGVLVATGELFF TGTGCCAGCAACCTTAACGGAGTCCTGGTGGCCACCGGGGAGCTGTTTTTT
TRBJ2-5 TRBV7-2 . TRBD2 CASSHKGLAGPGETQYF TGTGCCAGCAGCCATAAGGGACTAGCGGGACCAGGGGAGACCCAGTACTTC
TRBJ1-4 TRBV7-9 . . CASSLLKGTRRTWYEKLFF TGTGCCAGTAGCTTACTAAAGGGGACTCGACGGACATGGTATGAAAAACTGTTTTTT
TRBJ2-2 TRBV11-1 . . CASSSGRLLAHPSTGELFF TGTGCCAGCAGTTCGGGCCGACTACTAGCCCATCCTAGCACCGGGGAGCTGTTTTTT
TRBJ2-1 TRBV10-3 . . CAISGKENSYNEQFF TGTGCCATCAGTGGTAAGGAGAACTCCTACAATGAGCAGTTCTTC
TRBJ2-6 TRBV27 . . CASSLVFAGANVLTF TGTGCCAGCAGCCTAGTTTTTGCTGGGGCCAACGTCCTGACTTTC
TRBJ2-7 TRBV4-2 . TRBD2 CASSQDGSGGISYEQYF TGTGCCAGCAGCCAAGATGGGAGCGGGGGCATCTCCTACGAGCAGTACTTC
TRBJ1-4 TRBV30 once TRBD1 CAWRIAGGGKLFF TGTGCCTGGAGGATTGCAGGGGGCGGAAAACTGTTTTTT
TRBJ1-5 TRBV2 . TRBD1 CASSQNRGQASNQPQHF TGTGCCAGCAGTCAAAATCGGGGACAGGCTAGCAATCAGCCCCAGCATTTT
TRBJ2-5 TRBV6-5 . TRBD1 CASSYGQGAGETQYF TGTGCCAGCAGTTACGGACAGGGGGCCGGAGAGACCCAGTACTTC
TRBJ2-7 TRBV11-2 . TRBD1 CASSAAGTGGLYEQYF TGTGCCAGCAGCGCCGCCGGGACAGGGGGCCTCTACGAGCAGTACTTC
TRBJ1-5 TRBV11-2 once . CASSLEAGNGNQPQHF TGTGCCAGCAGCTTAGAGGCAGGGAATGGCAATCAGCCCCAGCATTTT
TRBJ2-3 TRBV9 . TRBD2 CASTPAASGADTQYF TGTGCCAGCACCCCCGCGGCTAGCGGCGCAGATACGCAGTATTTT
TRBJ1-1 TRBV30 . . CAWRQDTLNTEAFF TGTGCCTGGAGGCAGGACACATTGAACACTGAAGCTTTCTTT
TRBJ2-2 TRBV28 once . CASRTANTGELFF TGTGCCAGCAGGACAGCTAACACCGGGGAGCTGTTTTTT
TRBJ2-6 TRBV9 . . CASSEGLFAYSGANVLTF TGTGCCAGCAGCGAGGGACTCTTTGCCTACTCTGGGGCCAACGTCCTGACTTTC
TRBJ1-6 TRBV30 few TRBD1 CAWSVEGRGRNSPLHF TGTGCCTGGAGTGTAGAGGGCAGGGGGCGAAATTCACCCCTCCACTTT
TRBJ2-5 TRBV19 . TRBD2 CASSIWRTSGRETQYF TGTGCCAGTAGTATTTGGAGGACTAGCGGGAGAGAGACCCAGTACTTC
TRBJ1-5 TRBV4-1 . . CASSRGQDQPQHF TGCGCCAGCAGCCGGGGGCAGGATCAGCCCCAGCATTTT
TRBJ1-3 TRBV16 few . CASSQTGLNSGNTIYF TGTGCCAGCAGCCAGACGGGACTGAACTCTGGAAACACCATATATTTT
TRBJ2-7 TRBV12-5 few . CASVRGGVSCRPGQTYEQYF TGTGCTAGTGTCCGAGGGGGGGTGTCATGTAGGCCGGGGCAAACCTACGAGCAGTACTTC
TRBJ1-2 TRBV7-2 . TRBD1 CASSPTPTGPRGYTF TGTGCCAGCAGCCCAACCCCGACAGGGCCTCGGGGCTACACCTTC
TRBJ1-5 TRBV19 few . CASSTSHSEQIPQHF TGTGCCAGTAGTACCTCCCACAGTGAGCAGATACCCCAGCATTTT
TRBJ2-7 TRBV28 . TRBD1 CASSTAGTGLNEQYF TGTGCCAGCAGTACAGCCGGGACAGGGTTAAACGAGCAGTACTTC
TRBJ2-1 TRBV19 . TRBD2 CASSPPGGNEQFF TGTGCCAGTAGTCCCCCGGGAGGGAATGAGCAGTTCTTC
TRBJ1-4 TRBV2 . . CASSEEQVNEKLFF TGTGCCAGCAGTGAAGAACAGGTTAATGAAAAACTGTTTTTT
TRBJ2-7 TRBV7-9 . . CASSLMAWEQYF TGTGCCAGCAGCTTAATGGCTTGGGAGCAGTACTTC
TRBJ2-5 TRBV29-1 . TRBD1 CSVQTGAHETQYF TGCAGCGTCCAGACAGGGGCCCATGAGACCCAGTACTTC
TRBJ1-2 TRBV6-1 . TRBD1 CASIERGTGQGSYTF TGTGCCAGCATCGAACGTGGAACGGGACAGGGTAGCTACACCTTC
TRBJ2-5 TRBV5-4 . TRBD2 CASSLKTGLMTSAETQYF TGTGCCAGCAGCCTCAAGACAGGTCTCATGACTAGCGCCGAGACCCAGTACTTC
TRBJ2-7 TRBV29-1 . TRBD1 CSVGLGTGGYEQYF TGCAGCGTTGGCCTAGGGACAGGGGGCTACGAGCAGTACTTC
TRBJ1-1 TRBV19 . TRBD1 CASSVYRGMNTEAFF TGTGCCAGTAGTGTGTACAGGGGCATGAACACTGAAGCTTTCTTT
TRBJ2-7 TRBV12-1 . . CASSPLKCTGVPYEQYF TGTGCCAGCAGTCCCCTTAAATGTACGGGAGTTCCCTACGAGCAGTACTTC
TRBJ2-5 TRBV7-2 once TRBD2 CASSQGLAGGQETQYF TGTGCCAGCAGCCAAGGACTAGCGGGAGGACAAGAGACCCAGTACTTC
TRBJ2-1 TRBV5-4 . . CASSFRAGPYYNEQFF TGTGCCAGCAGCTTTCGGGCGGGTCCTTATTACAATGAGCAGTTCTTC
TRBJ2-4 TRBV7-9 . TRBD2 CASSPPGGGNIQYF TGTGCCAGCAGCCCACCGGGGGGGGGCAACATTCAGTACTTC
TRBJ2-2 TRBV27 . . CASMGQDGELFF TGTGCCAGCATGGGGCAGGACGGGGAGCTGTTTTTT